A selection of T cell receptor beta chains follows, all from one sample in a study of cytomegalovirus exposure and HLA in healthy donors. Sequenced by immunoSEQ multiplex PCR; TCRdb stores in-frame clones only, minus some. The table shows some 250,000 clones, with 90% occurring only once. Input material: PBMCs. The receptors originated from a woman in her late teens or twenties in good health and CMV-seronegative. The CDR3 runs from the conserved cysteine through the conserved F or W. The order of the fields is CDR3 length, clone size, D gene, V gene, J gene, CDR3 protein, CDR3 DNA. A D gene is named only where the DNA matches it firmly. Not all rows give a size; the values are once, few, many and, for expanded clones, a class.

16	once	.	TRBV4-1	TRBJ1-2	CASSQGRAGRTHGYTF	TGCGCCAGCAGCCAAGGGAGGGCAGGGAGAACGCATGGCTACACCTTC
15	.	.	TRBV18	TRBJ1-4	CASSPSMGPDEKLFF	TGTGCCAGCTCACCAAGTATGGGGCCGGATGAAAAACTGTTTTTT
16	.	.	TRBV7-8	TRBJ1-5	CASSLVGLTGNQPQHF	TGTGCCAGCAGCTTAGTTGGGCTTACAGGCAATCAGCCCCAGCATTTT
18	.	TRBD1	TRBV2	TRBJ1-3	CASSEAYLPGQGGNTIYF	TGTGCCAGCAGTGAAGCGTATTTACCGGGACAGGGTGGAAACACCATATATTTT
15	.	TRBD1	TRBV28	TRBJ1-2	CASSPTDRDNYGYTF	TGTGCCAGCAGTCCGACGGACAGGGATAACTATGGCTACACCTTC
13	.	.	TRBV11-3	TRBJ1-1	CASSLVSDTEAFF	TGTGCCAGCAGCTTAGTTTCAGACACTGAAGCTTTCTTT
20	.	TRBD1	TRBV4-3	TRBJ2-1	CASSQDTGQGVLSSYNEQFF	TGCGCCAGCAGCCAAGATACGGGACAGGGGGTCCTGAGCTCCTACAATGAGCAGTTCTTC
14	.	TRBD2	TRBV15	TRBJ2-1	CATSRDGGAYEQFF	TGTGCCACCAGCAGAGACGGGGGGGCATATGAGCAGTTCTTC
14	few	.	TRBV18	TRBJ1-2	CASSPPQGIGGYTF	TGTGCCAGCTCACCACCGCAGGGAATTGGCGGCTACACCTTC
14	.	.	TRBV28	TRBJ1-1	CASSLELGGVEAFF	TGTGCCAGCAGTTTAGAACTAGGGGGAGTTGAAGCTTTCTTT
13	.	.	TRBV28	TRBJ2-1	CASSSRQRTEQFF	TGTGCCAGCAGTAGCCGTCAGCGGACTGAGCAGTTCTTC
15	.	TRBD1	TRBV6-1	TRBJ1-5	CASPEPGQGFQPQHF	TGTGCCAGCCCAGAGCCGGGACAGGGCTTCCAGCCCCAGCATTTT
15	few	TRBD1	TRBV7-6	TRBJ1-2	CASSTTQGDNMSYTF	TGTGCCAGCAGCACAACCCAGGGGGACAATATGTCCTACACCTTC
15	once	TRBD1	TRBV5-1	TRBJ2-5	CASSWWGQGGETQYF	TGCGCCAGCAGCTGGTGGGGACAGGGGGGAGAGACCCAGTACTTC
15	.	.	TRBV2	TRBJ1-6	CASSEAHLINSPLHF	TGTGCCAGCAGTGAAGCGCACCTAATTAATTCACCCCTCCACTTT
13	.	TRBD1	TRBV28	TRBJ1-2	CASSSGQGGGYTF	TGTGCCAGCAGTTCAGGACAGGGGGGAGGCTACACCTTC
15	.	.	TRBV5-4	TRBJ1-4	CASSPGGENREKLFF	TGTGCCAGCAGCCCGGGGGGGGAGAACAGGGAAAAACTGTTTTTT
14	.	.	TRBV5-1	TRBJ2-2	CASSLAGVTGELFF	TGCGCCAGCAGCTTGGCGGGGGTAACCGGGGAGCTGTTTTTT
16	.	TRBD2	TRBV5-1	TRBJ2-1	CASSLYSPSGGDKQFF	TGCGCCAGCAGCTTGTATTCGCCTAGCGGGGGGGATAAGCAGTTCTTC
15	.	TRBD1	TRBV5-6	TRBJ2-7	CASSPRRTGWDEQYF	TGTGCCAGCAGCCCCCGCCGGACAGGTTGGGATGAGCAGTACTTC
15	.	TRBD1	TRBV28	TRBJ1-3	CASIQGARSGNTIYF	TGTGCCAGCATCCAGGGGGCCCGCTCTGGAAACACCATATATTTT
13	.	.	TRBV6-5	TRBJ1-1	CASTSRPHTEAFF	TGTGCCAGCACAAGCAGGCCCCACACTGAAGCTTTCTTT